The 9 T cell receptor beta chains presented below share a single source sample, sequenced in a study of T cells in Graves' hyperthyroidism and ophthalmopathy. Authors of the study amplified TCR beta CDR3 regions from RNA transcripts. TCR CDR3 underwent first-round RT-PCR with the HTBI primer set. TCRdb re-called the multiplex PCR reads through MiXCR, storing one row per CDR3 protein. The table has 250,000 or so distinct CDR3 sequences, roughly 14% seen once. The sample taken for sequencing was blood. All receptors come from a woman in her forties with Graves' hyperthyroidism that later progressed to Graves' ophthalmopathy.

This clonotype has a count of ten or more. The rearrangement joins TRBV30 to TRBJ1-4; D possibly corresponds to TRBD1 (6 bases). CDR1 and CDR2 from the germline V gene are GTSNPN and SVGIG (reference sequence). V was clipped by 3 bases and J by 5 bases, with 13 bases between them. The CDR3 has 14 amino acids. The chain's CDR3 is CAWSLGQLNEKLFF. For the CDR3, the DNA is TGTGCCTGGAGCTTAGGACAGTTGAATGAAAAACTGTTTTTT.

This clonotype was observed many times. The rearrangement links TRBV6-1 to TRBJ1-1; D perhaps matches TRBD1 (5 bases). The CDR3 extends over 13 amino acids. Germline V CDR1 and CDR2: MNHNS, SASEGT. Trimming took off 10 bases at V and 6 bases at J, with 18 bases between the two ends. The CDR3 loop is CATTLGGFPEAFF. The CDR3 DNA reads TGTGCCACCACCTTGGGGGGGTTCCCTGAAGCTTTCTTT.

There are many counts of this clonotype. The V and J genes are TRBV28 and TRBJ2-1, with 11 bases matching TRBD2. V shed 6 bases and J 7 bases; nucleotides not matched to a gene: 8. The CDR3 consists of 15 residues. Germline lookup yields CDR1 MDHEN and CDR2 SYDVKM. CDR3 in amino acids: CASSYTSGRFNEQFF. CDR3 sequence (DNA): TGTGCCAGCAGCTACACTAGCGGGAGATTTAATGAGCAGTTCTTC.

This clonotype showed up many times. The chain carries TRBV9 and TRBJ2-5, with D possibly being TRBD2 (6 bases). The V gene lost 0 bases and the J gene lost 2 bases, with 11 bases spanning the gap. Per germline, CDR1 SGDLS and CDR2 YYNGEE. The CDR3 spans 15 residues. The CDR3 loop reads CASSVDGSGQETQYF. CDR3 sequence (DNA): TGTGCCAGCAGCGTAGACGGGAGTGGTCAAGAGACCCAGTACTTC.

This clonotype was seen only a few times. The chain has TRBV29-1 and TRBJ1-3; no reliable D call. Germline V gene data show CDR1 as SQVTM and CDR2 as ANQGSEA. Trimming removed 3 bases from V and 5 bases from J, with 11 bases in between. This CDR3 has 13 residues. The CDR3 sequence is CSVDGELRNTIYF. The CDR3 DNA reads TGCAGCGTTGACGGGGAACTAAGAAACACCATATATTTT. Using reference TRBV29-1 and TRBJ1-3 for the parts outside the CDR3, the full variable domain is SAVISQKPSRDICQRGTSLTIQCQVDSQVTMMFWYRQQPGQSLTLIATANQGSEATYESGFVIDKFPISRPNLTFSTLTVSNMSPEDSSIYLCSVDGELRNTIYFGEGSWLTVV.

This clonotype was found a few times. The V call is TRBV3-1, the J call TRBJ2-7, with a weak D call TRBD2 (5 bases). The V end lost 1 base, the J end lost 6 bases, and 19 bases lay between the germline ends. This CDR3 is built from 16 residues. Germline-derived CDR1 and CDR2 are LGHDT and YNNKEL (reference sequence). The CDR3 DNA sequence: TGTGCCAGCAGCCAAGTTGGGTTCGGGGTTTCGGGCGAGCAGTACTTC. Translated, it gives CASSQVGFGVSGEQYF.

This clonotype was counted ten times or more. The V and J genes are TRBV3-1 and TRBJ1-1; D may be TRBD1 (5 bases). The V end lost 0 bases, the J end lost 10 bases, and 12 bases lay between the germline ends. The CDR3 consists of 13 residues. Germline CDR1 is LGHDT and CDR2 is YNNKEL (reference sequence). CDR3 DNA sequence: TGTGCCAGCAGCCAAGAAGCCGGGGGGGGAGCTTTCTTT. Translated: CASSQEAGGGAFF. Full variable domain (rest looked up from reference TRBV3-1 and TRBJ1-1): DTAVSQTPKYLVTQMGNDKSIKCEQNLGHDTMYWYKQDSKKFLKIMFSYNNKELIINETVPNRFSPKSPDKAHLNLHINSLELGDSAVYFCASSQEAGGGAFFGQGTRLTVV.

Ten or more counts support this clonotype. The chain combines TRBV27 with TRBJ2-1, with 10 bases matching TRBD2. The V gene's germline CDR1 is MNHEY and CDR2 SMNVEV (reference sequence). This CDR3 is built from 17 residues. The J segment lost 1 base and the V segment lost 1 base, leaving 4 bases of the junction unmatched. The CDR3 is CASSLFSGRRSYNEQFF. The CDR3 nucleotides read TGTGCCAGCAGTTTATTTAGCGGGAGGCGTTCCTACAATGAGCAGTTCTTC.

The chain has TRBV30 and TRBJ1-5; D ambiguous. Germline CDR1 is GTSNPN and CDR2 is SVGIG (reference sequence). The CDR3 is 13 amino acids. V lost 2 bases and J 3 bases, leaving 8 bases between the germline ends. The CDR3 sequence is CAWSRADNQPQHF. Written as DNA, the CDR3 is TGTGCCTGGAGTCGGGCAGACAATCAGCCCCAGCATTTT.